The clone carrying this T cell receptor beta chain was picked up a small number of times. The antigen is unknown. The read falls 3 residues short of the CDR3 end, and the missing part is taken from the germline J gene. This entry is derived from a study of T cell clonality in common variable immunodeficiency. Findings of the study overall: Common variable immunodeficiency TCR beta sequences reportedly had fewer deletions and N-nucleotide insertions.

Method: immunoSEQ multiplex PCR; TCRdb's copy keeps in-frame clones and lacks some. The profile covers about 33,000 clones, none occurring a single time. Per germline, CDR1 SGHAT and CDR2 FQNNGV. Germline trimming cut 3 bases from V and 6 bases from J; bases unmatched to any gene: 7. The CDR3 consists of 15 residues. The material sequenced was peripheral blood mononuclear cells. The origin of this receptor is a human donor with common variable immunodeficiency. The chain is built from TRBV11-2 and TRBJ2-2; the match to TRBD1 covers 7 bases. Partial CDR3 DNA: TGTGCCAGCAGCTTTGGGGACAGTGGAGCCGGGGAG. Amino acid sequence: CASSFGDSGAGE. The entire CDR3 is CASSFGDSGAGELFF. Based on the CDR3 plus reference TRBV11-2 and TRBJ2-2, the full variable domain is EAGVAQSPRYKIIEKRQSVAFWCNPISGHATLYWYQQILGQGPKLLIQFQNNGVVDDSQLPKDRFSAERLKGVDSTLKIQPAKLEDSAVYLCASSFGDSGAGELFFGEGSRLTVL.